Sequencing of this T cell receptor beta chain was carried out in a study of T cells after yellow fever vaccination. Study-wide results and caveats: By day 5 rather than day 15, the secondary response had peaked, though it was weaker. Reappearing after the booster were most of the clones from primary vaccination (around 95% CD4, 88% CD8).

This clonotype was counted a few times. Antigen specificity is unknown. Researchers made TCR cDNA using 5'RACE template switching, and this step added a universal primer site and UMIs. TCRdb called the 5' RACE reads again in MiXCR, with one record for every CDR3 protein. The table records hundreds of thousands of distinct CDR3 sequences, over 9% of them present only once. The clonotype originates from a man aged 30 to 39 who received the YFV17D yellow fever vaccine. The material sequenced was PBMCs, taken on the day of the yellow fever booster vaccination.

This CDR3 is CSVEGFNSGANVLTF. The CDR3 nucleotides are TGCAGCGTTGAGGGTTTTAACTCTGGGGCCAACGTCCTGACTTTC. The chain recombines TRBV29-1 with TRBJ2-6; D is ambiguous. Germline CDR1 is SQVTM and CDR2 is ANQGSEA. CDR3 length equals 15 residues. The germline V and J ends were trimmed by 3 bases and 0 bases, with 9 bases remaining between them.